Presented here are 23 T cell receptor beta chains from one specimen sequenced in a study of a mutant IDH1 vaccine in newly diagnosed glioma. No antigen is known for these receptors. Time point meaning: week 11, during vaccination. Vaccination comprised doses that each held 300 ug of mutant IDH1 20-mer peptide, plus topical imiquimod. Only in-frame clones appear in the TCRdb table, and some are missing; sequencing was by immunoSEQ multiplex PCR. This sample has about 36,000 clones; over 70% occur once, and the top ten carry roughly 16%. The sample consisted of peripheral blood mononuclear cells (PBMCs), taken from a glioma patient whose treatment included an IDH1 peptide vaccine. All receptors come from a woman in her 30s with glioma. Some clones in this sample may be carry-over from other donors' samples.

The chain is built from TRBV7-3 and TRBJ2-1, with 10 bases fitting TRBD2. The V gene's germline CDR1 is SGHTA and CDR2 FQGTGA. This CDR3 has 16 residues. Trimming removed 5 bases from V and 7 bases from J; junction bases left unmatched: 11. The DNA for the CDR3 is TGTGCCAGCAGCGAACGAGCGGGAGGGGGGTGGAATGAGCAGTTCTTC. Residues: CASSERAGGGWNEQFF.

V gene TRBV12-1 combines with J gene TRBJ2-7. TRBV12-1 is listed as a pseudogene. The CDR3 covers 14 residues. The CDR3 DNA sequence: TGTGCCAGCAGCTTATTAAACGGAAGCTACGAGCAGTACTTC. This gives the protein CASSLLNGSYEQYF.

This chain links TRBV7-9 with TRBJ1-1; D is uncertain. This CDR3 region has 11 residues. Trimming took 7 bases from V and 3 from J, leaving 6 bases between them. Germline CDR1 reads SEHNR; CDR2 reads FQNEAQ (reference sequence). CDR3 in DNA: TGTGCCAGCACCGGGGACACTGAAGCTTTCTTT. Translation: CASTGDTEAFF.

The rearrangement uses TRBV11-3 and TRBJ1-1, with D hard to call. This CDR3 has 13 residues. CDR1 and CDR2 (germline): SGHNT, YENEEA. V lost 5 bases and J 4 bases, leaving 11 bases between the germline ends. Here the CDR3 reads CASSLTTGTEAFF. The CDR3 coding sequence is TGTGCCAGCAGCCTCACGACCGGCACTGAAGCTTTCTTT.

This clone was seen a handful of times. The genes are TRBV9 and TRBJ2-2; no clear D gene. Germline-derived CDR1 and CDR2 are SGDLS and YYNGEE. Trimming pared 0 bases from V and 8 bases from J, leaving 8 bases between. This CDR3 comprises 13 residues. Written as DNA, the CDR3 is TGTGCCAGCAGCGTAGGTGAGGAGGGGGAGCTGTTTTTT. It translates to CASSVGEEGELFF.

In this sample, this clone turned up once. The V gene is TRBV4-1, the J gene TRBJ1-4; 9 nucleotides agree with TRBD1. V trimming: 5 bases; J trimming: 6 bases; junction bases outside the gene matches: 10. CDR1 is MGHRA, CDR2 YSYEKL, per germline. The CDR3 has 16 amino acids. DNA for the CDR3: TGCGCCAGCAGCTCTCCCGGCAGGGACAGGGATGAAAAACTGTTTTTT. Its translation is CASSSPGRDRDEKLFF.

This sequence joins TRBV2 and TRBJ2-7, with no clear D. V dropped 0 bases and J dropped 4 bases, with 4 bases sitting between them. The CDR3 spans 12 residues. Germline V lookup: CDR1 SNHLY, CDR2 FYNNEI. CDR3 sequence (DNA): TGTGCCAGCAGTGAAGCTTTATACGAGCAGTACTTC. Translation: CASSEALYEQYF.

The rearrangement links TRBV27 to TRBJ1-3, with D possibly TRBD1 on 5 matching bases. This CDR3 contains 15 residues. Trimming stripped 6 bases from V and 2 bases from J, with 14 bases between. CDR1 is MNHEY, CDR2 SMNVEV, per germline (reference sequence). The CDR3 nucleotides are TGTGCCAGCAGCCTAGGGGTTGGGCCTGGAAACACCATATATTTT. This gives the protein CASSLGVGPGNTIYF.

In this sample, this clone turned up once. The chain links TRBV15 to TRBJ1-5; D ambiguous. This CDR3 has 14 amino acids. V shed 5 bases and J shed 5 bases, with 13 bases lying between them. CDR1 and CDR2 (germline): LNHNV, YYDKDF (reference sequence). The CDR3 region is CATSPQNLDQPQHF. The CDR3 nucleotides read TGTGCCACCAGCCCACAGAACCTCGATCAGCCCCAGCATTTT.

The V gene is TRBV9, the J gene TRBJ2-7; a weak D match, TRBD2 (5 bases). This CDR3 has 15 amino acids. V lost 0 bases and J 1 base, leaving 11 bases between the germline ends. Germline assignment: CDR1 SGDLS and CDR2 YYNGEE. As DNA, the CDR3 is TGTGCCAGCAGCGTAGGGACTGGTAGGTCCTACGAGCAGTACTTC. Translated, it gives CASSVGTGRSYEQYF. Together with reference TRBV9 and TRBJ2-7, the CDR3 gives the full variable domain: DSGVTQTPKHLITATGQRVTLRCSPRSGDLSVYWYQQSLDQGLQFLIQYYNGEERAKGNILERFSAQQFPDLHSELNLSSLELGDSALYFCASSVGTGRSYEQYFGPGTRLTVT.

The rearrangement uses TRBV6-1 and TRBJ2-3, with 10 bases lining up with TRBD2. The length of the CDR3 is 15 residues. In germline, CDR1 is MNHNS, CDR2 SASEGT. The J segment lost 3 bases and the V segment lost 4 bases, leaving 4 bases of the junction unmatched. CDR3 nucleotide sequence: TGTGCCAGCAGTGTAGCGGGAGGTTGGACAGATACGCAGTATTTT. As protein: CASSVAGGWTDTQYF.

In DNA form, the CDR3 reads TGTGCCAGCAGTTACCCGAGGGGGCCTAACTATGGCTACACCTTC. It specifies CASSYPRGPNYGYTF. The chain employs TRBV6-6 and TRBJ1-2, with TRBD1 matching 7 bases. V gave up 2 bases and J gave up 0 bases; unmatched junction bases: 3. Germline CDR1 is MNHNY and CDR2 is SVGAGI (reference sequence). CDR3 length equals 15 residues.

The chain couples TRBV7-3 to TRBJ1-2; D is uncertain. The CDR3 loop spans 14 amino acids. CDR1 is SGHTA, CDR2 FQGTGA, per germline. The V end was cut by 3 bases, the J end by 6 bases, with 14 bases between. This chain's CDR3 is CASSLTPGPNGYTF. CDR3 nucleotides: TGTGCCAGCAGCTTGACGCCAGGCCCCAATGGCTACACCTTC.

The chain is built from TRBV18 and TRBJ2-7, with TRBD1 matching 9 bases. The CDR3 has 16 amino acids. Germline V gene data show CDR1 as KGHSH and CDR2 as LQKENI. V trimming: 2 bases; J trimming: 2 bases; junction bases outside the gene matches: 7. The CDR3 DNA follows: TGTGCCAGCTCACCATTAGGGGACAGGGCGACCTACGAGCAGTACTTC. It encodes CASSPLGDRATYEQYF.

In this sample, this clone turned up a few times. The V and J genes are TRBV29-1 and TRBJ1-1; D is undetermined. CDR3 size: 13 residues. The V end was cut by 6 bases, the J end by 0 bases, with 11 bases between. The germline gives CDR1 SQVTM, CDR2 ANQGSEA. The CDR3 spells CSVDGVMNTEAFF. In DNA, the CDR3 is TGCAGCGTAGACGGGGTAATGAACACTGAAGCTTTCTTT.

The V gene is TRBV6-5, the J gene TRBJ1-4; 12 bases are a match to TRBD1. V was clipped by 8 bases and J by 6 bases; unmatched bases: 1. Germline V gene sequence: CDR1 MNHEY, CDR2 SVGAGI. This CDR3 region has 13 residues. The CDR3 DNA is TGTGCCAGCCGGGACAGGGGGCATGAAAAACTGTTTTTT. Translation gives CASRDRGHEKLFF.

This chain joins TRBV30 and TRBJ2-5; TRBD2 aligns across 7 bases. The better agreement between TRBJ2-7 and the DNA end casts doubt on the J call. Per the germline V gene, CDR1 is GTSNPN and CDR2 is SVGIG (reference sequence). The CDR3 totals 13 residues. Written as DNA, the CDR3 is TGTGCCTGGAGGGTAGCGGGCTACTACGAGCAGTACTTC. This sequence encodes CAWRVAGYYEQYF.

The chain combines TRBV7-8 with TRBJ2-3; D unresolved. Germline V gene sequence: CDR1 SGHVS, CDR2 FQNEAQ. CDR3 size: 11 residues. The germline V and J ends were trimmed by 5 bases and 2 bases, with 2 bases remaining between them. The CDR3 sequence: CASSLTDTQYF. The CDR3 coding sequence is TGTGCCAGCAGCCTCACAGATACGCAGTATTTT.

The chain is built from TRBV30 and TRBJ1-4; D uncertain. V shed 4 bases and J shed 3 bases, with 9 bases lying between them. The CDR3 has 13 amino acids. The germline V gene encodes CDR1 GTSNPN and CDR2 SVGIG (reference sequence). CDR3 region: CAWKTSPNEKLFF. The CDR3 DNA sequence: TGTGCCTGGAAGACGAGCCCTAATGAAAAACTGTTTTTT.

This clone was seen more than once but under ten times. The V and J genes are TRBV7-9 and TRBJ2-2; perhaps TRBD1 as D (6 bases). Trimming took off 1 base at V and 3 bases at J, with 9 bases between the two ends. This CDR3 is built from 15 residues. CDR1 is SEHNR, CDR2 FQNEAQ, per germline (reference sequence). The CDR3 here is CASSLGAGDTGELFF. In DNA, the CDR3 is TGTGCCAGCAGCTTAGGGGCAGGGGACACCGGGGAGCTGTTTTTT.

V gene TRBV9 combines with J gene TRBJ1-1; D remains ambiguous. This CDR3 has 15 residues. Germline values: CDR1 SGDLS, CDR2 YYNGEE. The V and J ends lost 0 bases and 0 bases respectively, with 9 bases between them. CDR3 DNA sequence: TGTGCCAGCAGCGTAGAGGGCAAGATGAACACTGAAGCTTTCTTT. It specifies CASSVEGKMNTEAFF.

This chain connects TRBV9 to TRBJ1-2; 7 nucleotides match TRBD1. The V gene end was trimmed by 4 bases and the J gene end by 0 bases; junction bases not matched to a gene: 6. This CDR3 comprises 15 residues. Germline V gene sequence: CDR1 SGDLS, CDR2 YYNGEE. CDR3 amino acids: CASSLTGQTNYGYTF. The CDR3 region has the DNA TGTGCCAGCAGCCTTACGGGACAGACTAACTATGGCTACACCTTC.

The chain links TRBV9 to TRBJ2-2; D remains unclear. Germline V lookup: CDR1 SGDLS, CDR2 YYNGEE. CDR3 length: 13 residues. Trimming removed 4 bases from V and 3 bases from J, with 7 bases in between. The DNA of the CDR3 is TGTGCCAGCAGCCCCCCGTACACCGGGGAGCTGTTTTTT. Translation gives CASSPPYTGELFF.